These 19 T cell receptor beta chains came from one sample sequenced in a study of T-cell reconstitution after alpha-beta-depleted transplantation in children. Unique molecular identifiers were incorporated into the prepared TCRbeta library. TCRdb reanalysed the PCR reads using MiXCR and keeps one entry per CDR3 protein. Here the sample spans almost 250,000 distinct CDR3 sequences, roughly 24% being singletons. The sample here was PBMCs, taken before TCRalphabeta/CD19-depleted stem cell transplant. These receptors all stem from a girl aged 2-9 years with Fanconi anemia, due to receive a stem cell transplant.

This clonotype occurred once. The chain is built from TRBV20-1 and TRBJ2-1; the match to TRBD2 covers 8 bases. This CDR3 is built from 14 residues. Per germline, CDR1 DFQATT and CDR2 SNEGSKA (reference sequence). After removal of 1 base from V and 7 bases from J, the junction contained 6 bases not matched to a gene. The CDR3 region has the DNA TGCAGTGCTAGAGCCGGGACTAGTACGAATGAGCAGTTCTTC. This codes for CSARAGTSTNEQFF.

This clonotype was seen at least ten times. This chain joins TRBV20-1 and TRBJ2-1; D is undetermined. V lost 0 bases and J lost 4, with 7 bases in between. The CDR3 has 13 amino acids. Germline V gives CDR1 DFQATT, CDR2 SNEGSKA (reference sequence). DNA for the CDR3: TGCAGTGCTAGAGATAGACGGTACAATGAGCAGTTCTTC. This encodes CSARDRRYNEQFF.

This chain links TRBV20-1 with TRBJ2-7; D possibly corresponds to TRBD2 (5 bases). The germline V gene has CDR1 DFQATT and CDR2 SNEGSKA (reference sequence). The CDR3 is 14 amino acids. The V and J ends lost 2 bases and 6 bases respectively, with 17 bases between them. As DNA, the CDR3 is TGCAGTGCTAGACCCGGACTGGATGTCGGCGAGCAGTACTTC. Its protein product is CSARPGLDVGEQYF.

This clonotype was picked up many times. The CDR3 loop reads CSVELPSGQGDEQYF. The CDR3 coding sequence is TGCAGCGTTGAATTACCTTCAGGACAGGGTGACGAGCAGTACTTC. The rearrangement joins TRBV29-1 to TRBJ2-7; 8 nucleotides line up with TRBD1. V shed 2 bases and J 5 bases; nucleotides not matched to a gene: 11. Germline V gene lookup returns CDR1 SQVTM and CDR2 ANQGSEA. The CDR3 consists of 15 residues.

The J gene is TRBJ2-3, the V gene TRBV11-2, with 10 bases identical to TRBD2. This CDR3 is 18 amino acids long. The germline gives CDR1 SGHAT, CDR2 FQNNGV. Losses at the gene ends were 0 bases for V and 0 bases for J; bases not matched to a gene: 6. This CDR3 reads CASSLEASGGLSTDTQYF. The CDR3, as DNA: TGTGCCAGCAGCTTAGAGGCTAGCGGGGGTTTAAGCACAGATACGCAGTATTTT.

This clonotype was detected only a few times. The rearrangement uses TRBV12-3 or TRBV12-4 and TRBJ2-3, with 7 bases that match TRBD1. This CDR3 is built from 15 residues. The V segment lost 10 bases and the J segment 2 bases; nucleotides outside the gene matches: 12. The CDR3 loop is CATHKKGAPTDTQYF. CDR3 sequence (DNA): TGTGCCACCCACAAAAAGGGGGCCCCCACAGATACGCAGTATTTT.

In this sample, this clonotype turned up a few times. This chain links TRBV11-2 with TRBJ2-3; 16 bases line up with TRBD2. With 3 bases clipped from V and 0 bases from J, the junction kept 6 bases outside the gene matches. CDR3 length: 19 amino acids. Germline V lookup: CDR1 SGHAT, CDR2 FQNNGV. The CDR3 coding sequence is TGTGCCAGCAGCTTGCCGGGACTAGCGGGAGGGCCAAGCACAGATACGCAGTATTTT. Encoded protein: CASSLPGLAGGPSTDTQYF. Variable domain in full (rest from reference TRBV11-2 and TRBJ2-3): EAGVAQSPRYKIIEKRQSVAFWCNPISGHATLYWYQQILGQGPKLLIQFQNNGVVDDSQLPKDRFSAERLKGVDSTLKIQPAKLEDSAVYLCASSLPGLAGGPSTDTQYFGPGTRLTVL.

The table lists this clonotype with a few counts. The chain uses TRBV7-2 and TRBJ2-1; D not resolved. The CDR3 has 12 residues. Germline V gene data show CDR1 as SGHTA and CDR2 as FQGNSA. With 5 bases removed from V and 12 bases from J, the gap between germline ends came to 14 bases. CDR3 sequence (DNA): TGTGCCAGCAGCACTTCCCATTATGTGCAGTTCTTC. Amino acid sequence: CASSTSHYVQFF.

This clonotype was detected many times. The CDR3 nucleotides read TGCAGTGCTTTTACACGTTTCCAAGAGACCCAGTACTTC. Protein product: CSAFTRFQETQYF. V gene TRBV20-1 combines with J gene TRBJ2-5; no reliable D call. Trimming removed 5 bases from V and 1 base from J, with 11 bases in between. Germline assignment: CDR1 DFQATT and CDR2 SNEGSKA (reference sequence). The CDR3 totals 13 residues.

At least ten counts were recorded for this clonotype. The chain joins TRBV4-2 to TRBJ2-7, with TRBD2 identical over 9 bases. CDR1 and CDR2 from the germline V gene are LGHNA and YNFKEQ. The CDR3 sequence is 15 residues long. J was trimmed by 5 bases and V by 0 bases; bases with no gene match: 5. CDR3 in amino acids: CASSQDLLAGNEQYF. As DNA, the CDR3 is TGTGCCAGCAGCCAAGATCTACTAGCGGGCAACGAGCAGTACTTC.

There are a few counts of this clonotype. The chain couples TRBV5-1 to TRBJ2-7, with 10 nucleotides matching TRBD1. The CDR3 contains 17 residues. V shed 4 bases, J shed 0 bases, and the junction held 10 bases outside the gene matches. Germline V gene data show CDR1 as SGHRS and CDR2 as YFSETQ. CDR3 residues: CASSPRVGQGSSYEQYF. CDR3 nucleotide sequence: TGCGCCAGCAGCCCAAGGGTGGGACAGGGGAGCTCCTACGAGCAGTACTTC.

This clonotype has ten or more counts. V is TRBV12-3 or TRBV12-4 and J is TRBJ2-5; 8 positions agree with TRBD2. Trimming cost V 3 bases and J 1 base; bases outside gene matches: 13. The CDR3 extends over 18 amino acids. Written as DNA, the CDR3 is TGTGCCAGCAGTTTGGCCCCTAGTCTAGCGGGCTCCCAAGAGACCCAGTACTTC. Translation gives CASSLAPSLAGSQETQYF.

The V gene is TRBV7-2, the J gene TRBJ2-1, with TRBD2 matching over 13 bases. This CDR3 is built from 17 residues. V lost 3 bases, J lost 6 bases, and 8 bases stayed unmatched. Germline V CDR1 and CDR2: SGHTA, FQGNSA. CDR3 sequence: CASSFGTGTSGTNEQFF. DNA of the CDR3: TGTGCCAGCAGCTTTGGGACCGGGACTAGCGGGACCAATGAGCAGTTCTTC.

This clonotype was observed once. V usage is TRBV20-1 and J usage is TRBJ2-3, with TRBD2 matching over 9 bases. The germline CDR1 and CDR2 sequences are DFQATT and SNEGSKA (reference sequence). V lost 3 bases and J lost 1; bases outside the gene matches: 8. The CDR3 consists of 16 residues. This CDR3 reads CSARRIAGEGTDTQYF. The CDR3, as DNA: TGCAGTGCTAGGCGAATAGCGGGAGAGGGCACAGATACGCAGTATTTT.

This clonotype was seen only a few times. The chain has TRBV20-1 and TRBJ1-1; D unclear. Trimming removed 4 bases at V and 2 bases at J, with 2 bases between. The V gene's germline CDR1 is DFQATT and CDR2 SNEGSKA (reference sequence). The CDR3 runs 10 residues. The CDR3 spells CSAINTEAFF. The CDR3 region has the DNA TGCAGTGCTATAAACACTGAAGCTTTCTTT.

The gene calls are TRBV2 and TRBJ1-2; 7 nucleotides match TRBD1. V lost 6 bases and J lost 2; bases outside the gene matches: 9. CDR1 SNHLY and CDR2 FYNNEI come from the germline V gene. CDR3 length: 15 residues. CDR3 nucleotides: TGTGCCAGCAGCCTCCTACAGGGGACGAACTATGGCTACACCTTC. Translated, it gives CASSLLQGTNYGYTF.

The gene calls are TRBV20-1 and TRBJ1-4, with 11 nucleotides matching TRBD1. V dropped 6 bases and J dropped 7; count of bases not matched to a gene: 4. The germline CDR1 and CDR2 sequences are DFQATT and SNEGSKA (reference sequence). This CDR3 is 13 amino acids long. Here the CDR3 DNA reads TGCAGTGCCCTGGACAGGGGGCGTGAAAAACTGTTTTTT. This sequence encodes CSALDRGREKLFF.

The chain has TRBV27 and TRBJ2-1, with TRBD1 identical over 10 bases. CDR1 is MNHEY, CDR2 SMNVEV, per germline (reference sequence). The CDR3 has 20 amino acids. The ends lost 3 bases at V and 4 bases at J; junction bases unmatched: 18. CDR3: CASSFDRGLKVSVRYNEQFF. The CDR3 DNA reads TGTGCCAGCAGTTTCGACAGGGGGCTTAAGGTTAGCGTCAGGTACAATGAGCAGTTCTTC.

This clonotype was recorded many times. The DNA of the CDR3 is TGTGCCACCACACAGGACGCCTATTCACCCCTCCACTTT. This translates into CATTQDAYSPLHF. This chain links TRBV15 with TRBJ1-6, with D tentatively TRBD1 (5 bases). The CDR3 length is 13 residues. Germline loops: CDR1 LNHNV, CDR2 YYDKDF (reference sequence). V was shortened by 7 bases and J by 8 bases, with 12 bases between the two germline ends.